This T cell receptor beta chain was observed in a study of cytomegalovirus exposure and HLA in healthy donors. Researchers ran the PCR with 60 Vbeta and 13 Jbeta primers. The assay was immunoSEQ multiplex PCR, and TCRdb's table has in-frame clones only and misses some. The sample has fewer than 120,000 clones, around 80% seen once. Study-level points and caveats: High sensitivity and specificity were reportedly achieved when the classifier diagnosed cytomegalovirus status. In a later analysis, V- and J-gene trimming of beta chains associated with a DCLRE1C missense variant, replicated independently.

Per germline, CDR1 DFQATT and CDR2 SNEGSKA (reference sequence). This CDR3 has 11 amino acids. The V and J ends lost 0 bases and 3 bases respectively, with 3 bases between them. Worth noting for this clone: Its antigen is unknown.

This sequence was found in a man younger than 40 in good health and CMV-seropositive. The source material was PBMCs. V and J are TRBV20-1 and TRBJ2-7, with D hard to call. As DNA, the CDR3 is TGCAGTGCTAGAGATAACTACGAGCAGTACTTC. This encodes CSARDNYEQYF.